The present T cell receptor (beta chain) was sequenced within a study of blood T cell repertoires in COVID-19. Authors' data handling: The assay estimated nucleated cells by amplifying reference gene primers. Only in-frame clones appear in the TCRdb table, and some are missing; sequencing was by immunoSEQ multiplex PCR. V and J calls and clone size follow that table, whereas D and trimming were derived from the DNA. The repertoire holds a few hundred thousand clones, with about 89% as singletons. V shed 1 base and J shed 0 bases, with 10 bases lying between them. CDR3 size: 16 residues. Germline V gene lookup returns CDR1 LGHNA and CDR2 YSLEER.

This chain connects TRBV4-3 to TRBJ2-1, with unresolved D. The sequenced sample consisted of peripheral blood. This sequence was found in a man between 18 and 29 years old who had recovered from COVID-19. The CDR3 loop is CASSQVAGSSYNEQFF. The DNA of the CDR3 is TGCGCCAGCAGCCAAGTCGCCGGTAGCTCCTACAATGAGCAGTTCTTC.